The next 18 T cell receptor beta chains were all read from a single sample in a study of T cells in Graves' hyperthyroidism and ophthalmopathy. TCR beta CDR3 sequences were amplified from RNA transcripts. The HTBI primer set was used in a first-round RT-PCR of the TCR CDR3. TCRdb redid the calling of the multiplex PCR reads with MiXCR, one entry per CDR3 protein. The sample includes under 700,000 distinct CDR3 sequences, around 46% of them seen just once. Sequencing was done on a sample of peripheral blood or thyroid tissue (not recorded which). All receptors come from a woman aged 18-30 years with Graves' hyperthyroidism.

As regards this clonotype: One end of the junction varies from germline; a read error may be responsible. The chain links TRBV14 to TRBJ1-2; the D is unclear. In germline, CDR1 is SGHDN, CDR2 FVKESK. This CDR3 contains 13 residues. The CDR3 DNA sequence: TGTGCCAGCAGCCAAGAATTTAGCTATGGCTGCACCTTC. Translation: CASSQEFSYGCTF.

Notes on this clonotype: Being one base from a much bigger clone, this may be a read error. The chain carries TRBV19 and TRBJ1-5, with D uncertain. Trimming left V 4 bases short and J 7 bases short, with 11 bases between. This CDR3 contains 13 residues. Germline-derived CDR1 and CDR2 are LNHDA and SQIVND (reference sequence). As DNA, the CDR3 is TGTGCCAGTAGTAACGGACTAGGGCAGCCCCAGCATTTT. Translated: CASSNGLGQPQHF.

About this clonotype itself: A much larger clone lies one base from this, so it may be a read error. CDR3 nucleotide sequence: TGTGCCAGCACCGAGGGCAGGGAAAGGAGTGGCTACACCTTC. Amino acid sequence: CASTEGRERSGYTF. The chain uses TRBV2 and TRBJ1-2, with a possible D match to TRBD1 (5 bases). Germline assignment: CDR1 SNHLY and CDR2 FYNNEI. V was clipped by 7 bases and J by 7 bases, with 19 bases between them. This CDR3 region has 14 residues. Looking up the rest from reference TRBV2 and TRBJ1-2 gives the full variable domain: EPEVTQTPSHQVTQMGQEVILRCVPISNHLYFYWYRQILGQKVEFLVSFYNNEISEKSEIFDDQFSVERPDGSNFTLKIRSTKLEDSAMYFCASTEGRERSGYTFGSGTRLTVV.

This clonotype appeared a few times. J is TRBJ2-7 and V is TRBV5-1; tentative D call: TRBD1 (5 bases). Trimming took 0 bases from V and 7 from J, leaving 8 bases between them. The CDR3 loop spans 12 amino acids. Germline CDR1 and CDR2: SGHRS and YFSETQ. The CDR3 DNA reads TGCGCCAGCAGCTTGGGGGGCTTTGAGCAGTACTTC. Translation gives CASSLGGFEQYF.

Turning to this clonotype: At one end, the junction sequence differs from germline, possibly due to a read error. The chain employs TRBV7-6 and TRBJ2-5, with a weak D call TRBD1 (6 bases). Germline lookup yields CDR1 SGHVS and CDR2 FNYEAQ. There are 15 residues in the CDR3. The CDR3 DNA reads as TGTGCCTGCAGCTTCTACAGGGACCCTCAAGAGACCCAGTACTTC. This gives the protein CACSFYRDPQETQYF.

In this sample, this clonotype turned up many times. This chain connects TRBV9 to TRBJ2-5; D gene uncertain. In germline, CDR1 is SGDLS, CDR2 YYNGEE. The V end lost 3 bases, the J end lost 4 bases, and 13 bases lay between the germline ends. The CDR3 contains 14 residues. The chain's CDR3 is CASSATGRSETQYF. The CDR3 region has the DNA TGTGCCAGCAGCGCGACTGGACGTTCAGAGACCCAGTACTTC.

This clonotype was recorded at least ten times. This chain connects TRBV7-2 to TRBJ1-6, with D possibly TRBD1 on 6 matching bases. Germline V gene sequence: CDR1 SGHTA, CDR2 FQGNSA. The CDR3 is 15 amino acids. V was shortened by 2 bases and J by 6 bases, with 11 bases between the two germline ends. The CDR3 bases are TGTGCCAGCAGCTTATCGCAGGGGAGTAATTCACCCCTCCACTTT. The encoded protein is CASSLSQGSNSPLHF.

The V gene is TRBV30, the J gene TRBJ1-4; weak D call: TRBD1 (5 bases). Deletions cut 3 bases from V and 7 bases from J, with 9 bases between. The CDR3 covers 12 residues. Germline loops: CDR1 GTSNPN, CDR2 SVGIG (reference sequence). The CDR3 sequence is CAWRGTFEKLFF. CDR3 DNA: TGTGCCTGGAGGGGGACGTTTGAAAAACTGTTTTTT. The variable domain in full, completed from reference TRBV30 and TRBJ1-4, reads SQTIHQWPATLVQPVGSPLSLECTVEGTSNPNLYWYRQAAGRGLQLLFYSVGIGQISSEVPQNLSASRPQDRQFILSSKKLLLSDSGFYLCAWRGTFEKLFFGSGTQLSVL.

The sample holds a few counts of this clonotype. The rearrangement joins TRBV2 to TRBJ1-5; possibly TRBD1 for D (5 bases). V lost 5 bases and J lost 4, with 15 bases in between. The germline gives CDR1 SNHLY, CDR2 FYNNEI. CDR3 size: 15 residues. CDR3: CASSRAGRANQPQHF. CDR3 in DNA: TGTGCCAGCAGTCGAGCGGGACGGGCGAATCAGCCCCAGCATTTT.

This clonotype has just a few counts. The chain carries TRBV12-3 or TRBV12-4 and TRBJ1-5; D is unresolved. The CDR3 is 14 amino acids. The ends were cut back, 3 bases at V and 5 bases at J, with 11 bases in the middle. CDR3 residues: CASSLRQIHQPQHF. The DNA of the CDR3 is TGTGCCAGCAGTTTGCGGCAGATCCATCAGCCCCAGCATTTT.

The CDR3 reads CASNEGVSNQPQHF. The CDR3, as DNA: TGTGCCAGTAACGAGGGGGTTAGCAATCAGCCCCAGCATTTT. This chain uses TRBV19 with TRBJ1-5, with D perhaps TRBD1 (6 bases). Germline V gene data show CDR1 as LNHDA and CDR2 as SQIVND (reference sequence). V lost 7 bases and J 0 bases, leaving 10 bases between the germline ends. The CDR3 has 14 residues.

This clonotype has more than one count but fewer than ten. The chain uses TRBV2 and TRBJ1-1; D gene ambiguous. This CDR3 is 16 amino acids long. Germline loops: CDR1 SNHLY, CDR2 FYNNEI. Trimming removed 0 bases at V and 1 base at J, with 12 bases between. CDR3 sequence: CASSEAVGGWNTEAFF. The CDR3 bases are TGTGCCAGCAGTGAAGCCGTGGGAGGGTGGAACACTGAAGCTTTCTTT.

The V call is TRBV15, the J call TRBJ2-7; D possibly corresponds to TRBD2 (5 bases). CDR1 is LNHNV, CDR2 YYDKDF, per germline (reference sequence). This CDR3 has 14 residues. Trimming took off 0 bases at V and 6 bases at J, with 12 bases between the two ends. The CDR3 loop is CATSRDPLAGEQYF. CDR3 bases: TGTGCCACCAGCAGAGATCCTTTGGCGGGCGAGCAGTACTTC.

A few counts support this clonotype. This chain connects TRBV11-2 to TRBJ2-7; weak D call: TRBD2 (5 bases). The CDR3 is 13 residues long. Trimming removed 1 base from V and 5 bases from J, with 9 bases in between. Looked up from germline, CDR1 is SGHAT and CDR2 is FQNNGV. Here the CDR3 reads CASSLVLEDEQYF. The CDR3 DNA reads TGTGCCAGCAGCTTAGTCTTGGAGGACGAGCAGTACTTC.

CDR3: CASSYTLGELFF. CDR3 nucleotide sequence: TGTGCCAGCAGCTACACGCTAGGGGAGCTGTTTTTT. The V call is TRBV7-2, the J call TRBJ2-2; D is ambiguous. The CDR3 loop spans 12 amino acids. V lost 4 bases to trimming and J lost 8 bases, with 8 bases between them. From germline, CDR1 is SGHTA and CDR2 FQGNSA.

Ten or more counts support this clonotype. The chain has TRBV29-1 and TRBJ1-2; 7 bases align to TRBD1. Germline V CDR1 and CDR2: SQVTM, ANQGSEA. The CDR3 is 12 residues long. Trimming removed 5 bases from V and 3 bases from J; junction bases left unmatched: 3. CDR3 in DNA: TGCAGCGTTCACAGGGGAGACTATGGCTACACCTTC. This codes for CSVHRGDYGYTF.

The chain recombines TRBV25-1 with TRBJ1-1, with 7 bases lining up with TRBD1. This CDR3 has 16 residues. CDR1 and CDR2 (germline): MGHDK, SYGVNS. Losses at the gene ends were 7 bases for V and 3 bases for J; bases not matched to a gene: 14. For the CDR3, the DNA is TGTGCCAGCAACCAGGGGGGAATTTTCGGATACACTGAAGCTTTCTTT. This sequence encodes CASNQGGIFGYTEAFF.

The rearrangement joins TRBV7-2 to TRBJ2-2; 7 nucleotides agree with TRBD2. The V and J ends lost 5 bases and 2 bases, in that order; junction bases with no gene match: 8. This CDR3 spans 16 amino acids. Germline V gene sequence: CDR1 SGHTA, CDR2 FQGNSA. This CDR3 reads CASSPLAGPNTGELFF. CDR3 coding DNA: TGTGCCAGCAGCCCCTTAGCGGGTCCCAACACCGGGGAGCTGTTTTTT. Full variable domain (missing parts from reference TRBV7-2 and TRBJ2-2): GAGVSQSPSNKVTEKGKDVELRCDPISGHTALYWYRQSLGQGLEFLIYFQGNSAPDKSGLPSDRFSAERTGGSVSTLTIQRTQQEDSAVYLCASSPLAGPNTGELFFGEGSRLTVL.